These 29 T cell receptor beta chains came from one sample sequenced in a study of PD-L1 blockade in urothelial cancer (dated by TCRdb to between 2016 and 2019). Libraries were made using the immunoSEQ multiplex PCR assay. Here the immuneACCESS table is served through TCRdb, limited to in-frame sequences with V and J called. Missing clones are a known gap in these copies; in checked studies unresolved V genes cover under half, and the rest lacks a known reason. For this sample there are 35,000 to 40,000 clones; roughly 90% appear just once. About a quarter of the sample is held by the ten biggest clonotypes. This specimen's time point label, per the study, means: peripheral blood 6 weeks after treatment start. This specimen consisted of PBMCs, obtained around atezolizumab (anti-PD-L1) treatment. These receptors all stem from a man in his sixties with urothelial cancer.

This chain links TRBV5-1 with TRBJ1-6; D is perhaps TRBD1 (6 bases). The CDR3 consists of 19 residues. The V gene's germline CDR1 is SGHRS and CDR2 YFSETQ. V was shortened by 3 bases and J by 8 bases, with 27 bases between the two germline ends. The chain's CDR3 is CASSSGSWLRQGSDSPLHF. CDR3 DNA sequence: TGCGCCAGCAGCTCTGGCTCTTGGCTAAGGCAGGGGAGCGATTCACCCCTCCACTTT.

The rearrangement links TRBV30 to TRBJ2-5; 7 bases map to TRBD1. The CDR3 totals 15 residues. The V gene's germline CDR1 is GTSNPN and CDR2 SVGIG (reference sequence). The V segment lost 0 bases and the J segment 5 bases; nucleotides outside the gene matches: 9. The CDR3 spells CAWSVRVRGSETQYF. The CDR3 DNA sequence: TGTGCCTGGAGTGTACGGGTCAGGGGGAGCGAGACCCAGTACTTC.

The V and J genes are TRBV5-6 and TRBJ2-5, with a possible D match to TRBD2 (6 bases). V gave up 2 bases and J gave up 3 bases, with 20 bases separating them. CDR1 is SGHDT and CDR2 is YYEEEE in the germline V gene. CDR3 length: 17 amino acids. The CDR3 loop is CASSFFLRGELKETQYF. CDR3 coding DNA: TGTGCCAGCAGCTTTTTTCTGCGCGGGGAATTAAAAGAGACCCAGTACTTC.

The CDR3 sequence is CSVGGQGGRGDTF. CDR3 bases: TGCAGCGTTGGCGGTCAAGGGGGCCGTGGGGACACCTTC. This rearrangement joins TRBV29-1 to TRBJ1-2; 7 nucleotides agree with TRBD1. V trimming: 4 bases; J trimming: 12 bases; junction bases outside the gene matches: 14. The CDR3 has 13 residues. Germline CDR1 SQVTM, CDR2 ANQGSEA.

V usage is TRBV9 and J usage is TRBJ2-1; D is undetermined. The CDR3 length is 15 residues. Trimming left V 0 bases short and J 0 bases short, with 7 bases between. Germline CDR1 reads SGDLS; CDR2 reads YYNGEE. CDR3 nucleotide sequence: TGTGCCAGCAGCGTAGACATCGCCTCCTACAATGAGCAGTTCTTC. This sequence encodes CASSVDIASYNEQFF.

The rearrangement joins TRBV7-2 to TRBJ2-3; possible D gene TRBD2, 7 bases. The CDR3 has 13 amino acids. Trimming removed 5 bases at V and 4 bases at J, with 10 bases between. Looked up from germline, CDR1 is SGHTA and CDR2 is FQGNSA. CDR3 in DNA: TGTGCCAGCAGCCTCGGGGGGCCAGATACGCAGTATTTT. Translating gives CASSLGGPDTQYF.

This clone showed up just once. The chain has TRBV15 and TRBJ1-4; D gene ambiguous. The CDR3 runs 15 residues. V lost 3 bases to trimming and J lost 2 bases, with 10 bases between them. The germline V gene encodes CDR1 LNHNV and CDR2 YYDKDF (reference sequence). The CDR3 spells CATSRETSTNEKLFF. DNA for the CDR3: TGTGCCACCAGCAGGGAGACCTCGACTAATGAAAAACTGTTTTTT.

The CDR3: CASSLVGASGNTIYF. CDR3 nucleotides: TGTGCCAGCAGCTTAGTGGGAGCCTCTGGAAACACCATATATTTT. The rearrangement links TRBV7-8 to TRBJ1-3; the D is unclear. This CDR3 region has 15 residues. Germline V gene data show CDR1 as SGHVS and CDR2 as FQNEAQ. Trimming took off 1 base at V and 0 bases at J, with 7 bases between the two ends.

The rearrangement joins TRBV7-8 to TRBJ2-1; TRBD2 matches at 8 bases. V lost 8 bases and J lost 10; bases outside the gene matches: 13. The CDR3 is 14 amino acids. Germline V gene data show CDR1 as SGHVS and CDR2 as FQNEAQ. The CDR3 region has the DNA TGTGCCAGCGCGGCTAGCGGGTCTAATAAGGAGCAGTTCTTC. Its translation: CASAASGSNKEQFF.

CDR3 sequence (DNA): TGTGCCAGCAGCTTAGAGTTACAGGGGAGCTATGGCTACACCTTC. Protein product: CASSLELQGSYGYTF. The chain uses TRBV7-6 and TRBJ1-2; 7 bases are shared with TRBD1. The CDR3 length is 15 residues. Looked up from germline, CDR1 is SGHVS and CDR2 is FNYEAQ. V shed 1 base, J shed 4 bases, and the junction held 6 bases outside the gene matches. Based on the CDR3 plus reference TRBV7-6 and TRBJ1-2, the full variable domain is GAGVSQSPRYKVTKRGQDVALRCDPISGHVSLYWYRQALGQGPEFLTYFNYEAQQDKSGLPNDRFSAERPEGSISTLTIQRTEQRDSAMYRCASSLELQGSYGYTFGSGTRLTVV.

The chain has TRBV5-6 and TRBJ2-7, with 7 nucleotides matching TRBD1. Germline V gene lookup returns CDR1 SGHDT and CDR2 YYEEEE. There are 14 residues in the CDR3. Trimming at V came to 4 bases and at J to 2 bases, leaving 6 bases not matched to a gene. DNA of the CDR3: TGTGCCAGCAGCATGGGAGACAGGGCCTACGAGCAGTACTTC. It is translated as CASSMGDRAYEQYF. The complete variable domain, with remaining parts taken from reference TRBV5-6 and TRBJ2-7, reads DAGVTQSPTHLIKTRGQQVTLRCSPKSGHDTVSWYQQALGQGPQFIFQYYEEEERQRGNFPDRFSGHQFPNYSSELNVNALLLGDSALYLCASSMGDRAYEQYFGPGTRLTVT.

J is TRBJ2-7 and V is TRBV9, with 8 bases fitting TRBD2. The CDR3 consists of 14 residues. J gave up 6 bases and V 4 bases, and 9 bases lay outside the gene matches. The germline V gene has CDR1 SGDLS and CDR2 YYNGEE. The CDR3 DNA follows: TGTGCCAGCAGCCCCCGGGAGGGAATGGGCGAGCAGTACTTC. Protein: CASSPREGMGEQYF.

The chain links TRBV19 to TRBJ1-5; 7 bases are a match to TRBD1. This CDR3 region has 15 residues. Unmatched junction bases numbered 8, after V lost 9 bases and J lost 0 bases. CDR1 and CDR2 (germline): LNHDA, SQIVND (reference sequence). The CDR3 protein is CASGPGTVSNQPQHF. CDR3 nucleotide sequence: TGTGCCAGCGGACCTGGGACAGTTAGCAATCAGCCCCAGCATTTT.

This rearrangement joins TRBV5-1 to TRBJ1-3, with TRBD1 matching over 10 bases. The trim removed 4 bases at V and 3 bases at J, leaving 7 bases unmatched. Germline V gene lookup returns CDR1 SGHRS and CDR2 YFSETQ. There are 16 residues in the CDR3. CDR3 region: CASSMTGGIFGNTIYF. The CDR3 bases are TGCGCCAGCAGCATGACAGGGGGCATTTTTGGAAACACCATATATTTT.

The CDR3 DNA reads as TGTGCCAGCAGCTACGGGACTCTCTACAATGAGCAGTTCTTC. Its protein is CASSYGTLYNEQFF. This chain joins TRBV5-6 and TRBJ2-1; possibly TRBD2 for D (6 bases). CDR1 is SGHDT, CDR2 YYEEEE, per germline. V was cut by 3 bases and J by 3 bases, with 10 bases left in between. This CDR3 comprises 14 residues.

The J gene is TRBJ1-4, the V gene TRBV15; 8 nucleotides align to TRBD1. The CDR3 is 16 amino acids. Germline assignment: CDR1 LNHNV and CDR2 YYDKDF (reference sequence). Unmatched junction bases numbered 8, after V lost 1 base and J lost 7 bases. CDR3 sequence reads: CATSRGLTGASEKLFF. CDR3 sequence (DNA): TGTGCCACCAGCAGAGGCCTGACAGGGGCGAGTGAAAAACTGTTTTTT.

The DNA for the CDR3 is TGTGCCAGCAGCGGGACAGGGGATCAGCCCCAGCATTTT. This gives the protein CASSGTGDQPQHF. The chain couples TRBV7-9 to TRBJ1-5; 10 bases align to TRBD1. The germline V gene encodes CDR1 SEHNR and CDR2 FQNEAQ (reference sequence). This CDR3 comprises 13 residues. The trim removed 5 bases at V and 5 bases at J, leaving 0 bases unmatched. Full variable domain (remainder filled in from reference TRBV7-9 and TRBJ1-5): DTGVSQNPRHKITKRGQNVTFRCDPISEHNRLYWYRQTLGQGPEFLTYFQNEAQLEKSRLLSDRFSAERPKGSFSTLEIQRTEQGDSAMYLCASSGTGDQPQHFGDGTRLSIL.

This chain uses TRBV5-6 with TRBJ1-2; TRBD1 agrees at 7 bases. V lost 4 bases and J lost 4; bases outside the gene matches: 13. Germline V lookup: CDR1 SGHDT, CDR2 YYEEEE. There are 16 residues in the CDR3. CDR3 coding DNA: TGTGCCAGCAGCCCAATAGGACAGGCCCGAGCCTATGGCTACACCTTC. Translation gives CASSPIGQARAYGYTF.

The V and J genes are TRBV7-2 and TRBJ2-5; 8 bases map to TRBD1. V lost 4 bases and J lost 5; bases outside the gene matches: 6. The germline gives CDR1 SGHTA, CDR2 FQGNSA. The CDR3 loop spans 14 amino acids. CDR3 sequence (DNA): TGTGCCAGCAGCTCTCGGACAGGGAAGGAGACCCAGTACTTC. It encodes CASSSRTGKETQYF.

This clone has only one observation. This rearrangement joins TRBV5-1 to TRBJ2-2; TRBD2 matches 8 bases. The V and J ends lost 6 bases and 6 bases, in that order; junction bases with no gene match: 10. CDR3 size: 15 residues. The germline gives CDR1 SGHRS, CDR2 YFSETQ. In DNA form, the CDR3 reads TGCGCCAGCACATTCTCGGGAGGGCCTTCCGGGGAGCTGTTTTTT. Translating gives CASTFSGGPSGELFF.

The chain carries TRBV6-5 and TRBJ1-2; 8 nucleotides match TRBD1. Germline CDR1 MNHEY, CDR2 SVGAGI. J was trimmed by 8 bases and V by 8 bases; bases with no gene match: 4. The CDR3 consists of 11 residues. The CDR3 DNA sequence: TGTGCCAGCGCAGGGGGCCGAGGCTACACCTTC. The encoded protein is CASAGGRGYTF.

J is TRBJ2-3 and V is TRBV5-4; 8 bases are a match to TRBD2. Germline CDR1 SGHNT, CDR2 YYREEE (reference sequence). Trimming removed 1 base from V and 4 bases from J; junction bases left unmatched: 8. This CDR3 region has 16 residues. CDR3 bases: TGTGCCAGCAGCTTGCCGAGTAGCGGGATGTCAGATACGCAGTATTTT. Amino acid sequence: CASSLPSSGMSDTQYF. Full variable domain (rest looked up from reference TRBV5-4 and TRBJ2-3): ETGVTQSPTHLIKTRGQQVTLRCSSQSGHNTVSWYQQALGQGPQFIFQYYREEENGRGNFPPRFSGLQFPNYSSELNVNALELDDSALYLCASSLPSSGMSDTQYFGPGTRLTVL.

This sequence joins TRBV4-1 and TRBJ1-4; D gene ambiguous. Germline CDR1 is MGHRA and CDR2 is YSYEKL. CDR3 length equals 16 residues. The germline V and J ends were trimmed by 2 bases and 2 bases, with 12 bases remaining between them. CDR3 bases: TGCGCCAGCAGCCAAATGAGAGGGATGACTAATGAAAAACTGTTTTTT. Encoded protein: CASSQMRGMTNEKLFF.

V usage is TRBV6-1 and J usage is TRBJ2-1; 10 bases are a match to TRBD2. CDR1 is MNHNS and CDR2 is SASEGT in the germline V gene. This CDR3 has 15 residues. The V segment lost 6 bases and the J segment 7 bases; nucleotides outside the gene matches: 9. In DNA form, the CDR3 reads TGTGCCAGCAGGACCCTAGCGGGAGTTAGTAATGAGCAGTTCTTC. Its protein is CASRTLAGVSNEQFF.

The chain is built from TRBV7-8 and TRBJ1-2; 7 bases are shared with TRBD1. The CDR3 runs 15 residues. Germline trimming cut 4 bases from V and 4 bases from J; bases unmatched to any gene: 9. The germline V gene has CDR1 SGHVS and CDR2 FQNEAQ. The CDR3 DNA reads TGTGCCAGCAGCTCCTCCGGACAGGCCTTCTATGGCTACACCTTC. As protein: CASSSSGQAFYGYTF.

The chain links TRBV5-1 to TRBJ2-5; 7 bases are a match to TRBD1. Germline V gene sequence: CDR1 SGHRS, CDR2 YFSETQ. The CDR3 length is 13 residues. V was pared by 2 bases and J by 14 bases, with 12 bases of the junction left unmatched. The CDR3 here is CASSFSQAGTAYF. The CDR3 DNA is TGCGCCAGCAGCTTTTCCCAGGCCGGGACAGCTTACTTC.

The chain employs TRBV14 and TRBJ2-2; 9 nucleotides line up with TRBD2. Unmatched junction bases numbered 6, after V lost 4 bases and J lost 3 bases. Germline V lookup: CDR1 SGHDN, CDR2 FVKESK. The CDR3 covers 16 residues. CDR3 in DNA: TGTGCCAGCAGCCCTAGACTAGCGGTTCACACCGGGGAGCTGTTTTTT. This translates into CASSPRLAVHTGELFF.

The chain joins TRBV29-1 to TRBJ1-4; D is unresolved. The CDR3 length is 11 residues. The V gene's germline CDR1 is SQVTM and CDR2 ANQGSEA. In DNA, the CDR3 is TGCACCGGGGTCCTTAATGAAAAACTGTTTTTT. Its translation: CTGVLNEKLFF.

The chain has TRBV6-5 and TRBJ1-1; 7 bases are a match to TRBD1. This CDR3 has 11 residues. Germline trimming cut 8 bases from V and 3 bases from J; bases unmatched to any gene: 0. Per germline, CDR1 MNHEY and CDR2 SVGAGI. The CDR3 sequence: CASQGDTEAFF. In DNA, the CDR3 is TGTGCCAGCCAGGGGGACACTGAAGCTTTCTTT.